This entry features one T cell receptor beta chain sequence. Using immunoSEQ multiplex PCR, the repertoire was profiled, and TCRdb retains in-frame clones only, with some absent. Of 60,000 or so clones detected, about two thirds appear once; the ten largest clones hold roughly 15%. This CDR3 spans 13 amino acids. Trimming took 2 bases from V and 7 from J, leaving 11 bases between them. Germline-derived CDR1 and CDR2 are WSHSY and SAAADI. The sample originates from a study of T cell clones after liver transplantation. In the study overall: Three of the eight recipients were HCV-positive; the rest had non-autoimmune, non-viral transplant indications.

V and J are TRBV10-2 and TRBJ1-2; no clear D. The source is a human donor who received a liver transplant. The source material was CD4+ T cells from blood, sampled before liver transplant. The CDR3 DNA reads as TGCGCCAGCAGTGAGAACCGGGTTTCTGGCTACACCTTC. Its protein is CASSENRVSGYTF.